This record covers a single T cell receptor beta chain. In the authors' workflow: How many nucleated cells were present was estimated from reference gene primer amplification. Profiling relied on immunoSEQ multiplex PCR, and the TCRdb table lists in-frame clones only, not all of them. The DNA was the basis for D and trimming; V, J and clone size are from that table. The repertoire has roughly 160,000 clones, roughly 80% of them found once; the top ten carry approximately 12%. Participants' own reports of clinical history determined their cohort assignment. This entry is derived from a study of blood T cell repertoires in COVID-19. About the research overall: The study drew acute and convalescent COVID-19 samples from the United States, Italy and Spain.

This receptor was taken from a man aged 50 to 59 who had recovered from COVID-19. Sample: PBMCs or T cells enriched from blood (not recorded which).

The DNA of the CDR3 is TGCGCCAGCAGCTTGGGTGGCCCAGCGGGCGAGCAGTACTTC. Encoded protein: CASSLGGPAGEQYF. The rearrangement uses TRBV5-1 and TRBJ2-7, with D possibly being TRBD2 (6 bases). CDR1 is SGHRS and CDR2 is YFSETQ in the germline V gene. CDR3 length: 14 amino acids. V lost 0 bases, J lost 6 bases, and 13 bases lay in between.